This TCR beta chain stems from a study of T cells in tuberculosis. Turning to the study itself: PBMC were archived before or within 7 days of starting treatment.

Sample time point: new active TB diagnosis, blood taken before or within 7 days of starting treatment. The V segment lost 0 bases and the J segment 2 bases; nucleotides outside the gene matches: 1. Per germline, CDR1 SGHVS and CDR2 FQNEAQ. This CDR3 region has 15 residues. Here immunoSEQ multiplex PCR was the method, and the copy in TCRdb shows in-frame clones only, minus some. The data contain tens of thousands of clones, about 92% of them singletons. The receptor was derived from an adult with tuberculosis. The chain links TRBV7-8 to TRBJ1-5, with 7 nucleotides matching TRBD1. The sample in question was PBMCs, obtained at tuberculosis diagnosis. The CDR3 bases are TGTGCCAGCAGCTTAGCAGGGGGCGGCAATCAGCCCCAGCATTTT. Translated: CASSLAGGGNQPQHF.